This TCR beta chain was sequenced during a study of breast tumors, draining lymph nodes, adjacent tissues. Notes on the study in general: Data fit most tumor T cells coming from lymph node, expanding in tumor. The lymph node origin of tumor T cells was framed as consistent with a hypothesis, not demonstrated. Tumor TCR diversity was below lymph nodes but above nontumor tissue. Tumor and nontumor repertoires were significantly more similar in luminal-like than in basal-like breast cancer.

TCRdb re-called the multiplex PCR reads through MiXCR, storing one row per CDR3 protein. The data show some 21,000 distinct CDR3 sequences, 50% seen once. In its sample, this clonotype was seen many times. Its target is not known. V was pared by 0 bases and J by 3 bases, with 21 bases between. CDR1 is SGDLS, CDR2 YYNGEE, per germline. The CDR3 runs to 18 residues. The sample comprised breast tumor tissue. This receptor was taken from a female donor with breast cancer. Some clones in this sample may be carry-over from other donors' samples. The chain combines TRBV9 with TRBJ1-1; the D is unclear. CDR3 DNA sequence: TGTGCCAGCAGCGTAGTCCCCCTCGAGAACGGACGAGACACTGAAGCTTTCTTT. This translates into CASSVVPLENGRDTEAFF.